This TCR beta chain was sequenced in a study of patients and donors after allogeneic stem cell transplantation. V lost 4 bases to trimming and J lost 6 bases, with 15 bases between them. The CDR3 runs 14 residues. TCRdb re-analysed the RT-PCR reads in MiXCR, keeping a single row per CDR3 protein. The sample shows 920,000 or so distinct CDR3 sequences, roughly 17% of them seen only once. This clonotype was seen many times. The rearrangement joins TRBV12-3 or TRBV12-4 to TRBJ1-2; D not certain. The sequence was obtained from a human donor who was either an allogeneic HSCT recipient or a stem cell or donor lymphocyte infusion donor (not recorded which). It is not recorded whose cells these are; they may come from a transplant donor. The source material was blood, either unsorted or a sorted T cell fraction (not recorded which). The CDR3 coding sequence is TGTGCCAGCAGTTCCCGTAGACTGCCCAATGGCTACACCTTC. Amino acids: CASSSRRLPNGYTF.